This TCR beta chain was retrieved from a study of T cells in Graves' hyperthyroidism and ophthalmopathy. V was trimmed by 3 bases and J by 4 bases, leaving 10 bases between them. The length of the CDR3 is 13 residues. Looked up from germline, CDR1 is MDHEN and CDR2 is SYDVKM. The CDR3 regions of TCR beta were amplified from RNA transcripts. TCR CDR3 regions were first amplified by RT-PCR with HTBI primers. TCRdb reprocessed the multiplex PCR reads with MiXCR, giving one entry per CDR3 protein. The sample has around 400,000 distinct CDR3 sequences; under 15% are singletons. At least ten counts were recorded for this clonotype.

The TCR comes from a woman aged 18-30 years with Graves' hyperthyroidism. Input material: blood. V and J are TRBV28 and TRBJ2-7; perhaps TRBD1 as D (5 bases). This CDR3 reads CASSFRTQYEQYF. DNA of the CDR3: TGTGCCAGCAGTTTTAGGACACAGTACGAGCAGTACTTC. Complete variable domain (other parts from reference TRBV28 and TRBJ2-7): DVKVTQSSRYLVKRTGEKVFLECVQDMDHENMFWYRQDPGLGLRLIYFSYDVKMKEKGDIPEGYSVSREKKERFSLILESASTNQTSMYLCASSFRTQYEQYFGPGTRLTVT.